These 10 T cell receptor beta chains were sequenced from one sample in a study of T cells expressing NK-cell markers. TCRdb reprocessed the 5' RACE reads and stores each CDR3 protein as one record, lacking DNA. In total, the table holds a few thousand distinct CDR3 sequences. Sequenced material: blood T cells: a sorted CD56 or NKG2C T cell subset, CD4+ or CD8+ T cells, or bulk PBMC T cells (not recorded which). The receptors stem from a woman under 30 in good health.

The gene calls are TRBV4-2 and TRBJ2-3; TCRdb proposes TRBD2, but this gene call is untestable without DNA. Germline V CDR1 and CDR2: LGHNA, YNFKEQ. This CDR3 comprises 18 residues. CDR3 loop: CASSPGLAGGPSTDTQYF.

CDR3: CASSFSYDSSYGYTF. The chain links TRBV11-2 to TRBJ1-2; TCRdb's D call, TRBD1, is unchecked because there is no DNA. The length of the CDR3 is 15 residues. Germline-derived CDR1 and CDR2 are SGHAT and FQNNGV.

The J gene is TRBJ2-3, the V gene TRBV19; there is no DNA to check the TCRdb D call of TRBD1. The CDR3 totals 16 residues. Germline V gives CDR1 LNHDA, CDR2 SQIVND (reference sequence). This chain's CDR3 is CASSIDPGTGADTQYF.

V and J are TRBV7-9 and TRBJ2-1. This CDR3 spans 14 amino acids. CDR1 is SEHNR, CDR2 FQNEAQ, per germline (reference sequence). The CDR3 protein is CASSLREDYNEQFF.

V usage is TRBV20-1 and J usage is TRBJ2-3; without DNA, the TCRdb call of TRBD2 cannot be checked. CDR1 and CDR2 (germline): DFQATT, SNEGSKA (reference sequence). The CDR3 loop spans 14 amino acids. CDR3 region: CSARSSGTSDTQYF.

This chain joins TRBV20-1 and TRBJ2-1; TCRdb reports TRBD2, a call that lacks DNA to check it against. CDR3 size: 15 residues. Germline values: CDR1 DFQATT, CDR2 SNEGSKA (reference sequence). The CDR3 loop is CSAETGTSGSNEQFF.

This clonotype ranks as medium-sized in terms of frequency. V usage is TRBV4-2 and J usage is TRBJ2-1; lacking DNA, the TRBD2 call made by TCRdb goes unchecked. The CDR3 runs to 16 residues. Germline V gene sequence: CDR1 LGHNA, CDR2 YNFKEQ. This CDR3 is CASSQDASGGFNEQFF.

J is TRBJ2-3 and V is TRBV9. From germline, CDR1 is SGDLS and CDR2 YYNGEE. The CDR3 is 13 amino acids. The CDR3: CASSLTSKDTQYF.

Measured by frequency, this clonotype is medium-sized. The chain has TRBV5-1 and TRBJ1-2; TCRdb designates TRBD1, a call that cannot be tested without DNA. Germline CDR1 reads SGHRS; CDR2 reads YFSETQ. This CDR3 contains 13 residues. The CDR3 protein is CASSSGDGHGYTF. Based on the CDR3 plus reference TRBV5-1 and TRBJ1-2, the full variable domain is KAGVTQTPRYLIKTRGQQVTLSCSPISGHRSVSWYQQTPGQGLQFLFEYFSETQRNKGNFPGRFSGRQFSNSRSEMNVSTLELGDSALYLCASSSGDGHGYTFGSGTRLTVV.

The rearrangement uses TRBV5-4 and TRBJ1-2. This CDR3 spans 15 amino acids. CDR1 is SGHNT and CDR2 is YYREEE in the germline V gene (reference sequence). CDR3: CASSLRAGANYGYTF.